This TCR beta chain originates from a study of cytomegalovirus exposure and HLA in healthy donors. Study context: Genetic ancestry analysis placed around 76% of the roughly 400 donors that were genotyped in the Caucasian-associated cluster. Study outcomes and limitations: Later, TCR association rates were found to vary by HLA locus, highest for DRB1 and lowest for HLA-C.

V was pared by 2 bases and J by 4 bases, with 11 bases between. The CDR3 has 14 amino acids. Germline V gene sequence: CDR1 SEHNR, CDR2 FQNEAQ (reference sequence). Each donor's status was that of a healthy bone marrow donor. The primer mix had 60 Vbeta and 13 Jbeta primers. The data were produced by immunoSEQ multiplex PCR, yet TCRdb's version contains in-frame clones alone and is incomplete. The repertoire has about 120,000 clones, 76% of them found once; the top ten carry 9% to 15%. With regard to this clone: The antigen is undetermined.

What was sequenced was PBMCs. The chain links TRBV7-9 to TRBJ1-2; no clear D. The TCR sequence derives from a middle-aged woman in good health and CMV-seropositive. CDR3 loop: CASSLWRPSYGYTF. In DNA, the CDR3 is TGTGCCAGCAGCTTATGGAGGCCCAGCTATGGCTACACCTTC.